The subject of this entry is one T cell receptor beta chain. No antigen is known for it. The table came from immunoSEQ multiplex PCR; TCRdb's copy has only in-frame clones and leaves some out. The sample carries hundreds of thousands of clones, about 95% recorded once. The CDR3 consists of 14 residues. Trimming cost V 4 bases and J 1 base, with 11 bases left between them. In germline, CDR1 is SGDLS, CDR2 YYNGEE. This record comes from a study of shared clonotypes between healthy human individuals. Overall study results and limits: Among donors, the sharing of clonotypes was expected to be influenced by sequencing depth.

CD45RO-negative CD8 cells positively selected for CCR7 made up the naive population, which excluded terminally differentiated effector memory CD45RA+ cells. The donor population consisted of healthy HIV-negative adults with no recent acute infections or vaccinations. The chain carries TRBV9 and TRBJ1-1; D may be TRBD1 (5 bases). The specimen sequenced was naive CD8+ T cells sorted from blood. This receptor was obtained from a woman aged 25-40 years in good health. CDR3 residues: CASSLSGANTEAFF. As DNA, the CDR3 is TGTGCCAGCAGCCTCAGCGGGGCGAACACTGAAGCTTTCTTT.